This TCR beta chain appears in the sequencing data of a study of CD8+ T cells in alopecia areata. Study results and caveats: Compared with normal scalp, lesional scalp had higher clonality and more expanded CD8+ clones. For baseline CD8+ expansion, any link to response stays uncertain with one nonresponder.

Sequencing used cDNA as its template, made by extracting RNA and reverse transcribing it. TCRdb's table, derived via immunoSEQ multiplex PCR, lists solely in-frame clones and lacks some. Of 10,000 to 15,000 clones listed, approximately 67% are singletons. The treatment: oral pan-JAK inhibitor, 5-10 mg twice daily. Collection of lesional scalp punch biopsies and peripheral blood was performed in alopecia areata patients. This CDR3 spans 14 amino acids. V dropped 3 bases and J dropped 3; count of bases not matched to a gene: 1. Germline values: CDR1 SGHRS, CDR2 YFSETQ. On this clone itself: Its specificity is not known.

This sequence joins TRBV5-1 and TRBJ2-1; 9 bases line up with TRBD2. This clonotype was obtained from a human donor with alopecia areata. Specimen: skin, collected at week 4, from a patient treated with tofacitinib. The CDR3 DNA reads TGCGCCAGCAGCTCAGCGGGGGGCTACAATGAGCAGTTCTTC. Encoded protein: CASSSAGGYNEQFF.